The text below deals with one T cell receptor (beta chain). Its cognate antigen is unknown. The source of the sample is a study of T cell responses to AZD1222 COVID-19 vaccine. Study-level findings and limits: With dominance at 160-218 and 743-854, vaccine-associated CD4 TCRs spanned spike. Among spike-specific TCRs, nearly half reportedly target unmutated variant regions.

Sequencing was performed with immunoSEQ multiplex PCR; in TCRdb, only in-frame clones are kept and a portion is missing. The sample has around 260,000 clones; 93% are singletons. The sequenced sample was peripheral blood, obtained on day 0 of AZD1222 vaccination. This clonotype was obtained from an adult in good health.

The CDR3 protein is CASSLGTSGPTYEQYF. The DNA for the CDR3 is TGTGCCAGTAGTCTCGGGACTAGCGGTCCTACCTACGAGCAGTACTTC. The V and J genes are TRBV19 and TRBJ2-7, with 11 bases matching TRBD2. Germline V gene lookup returns CDR1 LNHDA and CDR2 SQIVND (reference sequence). V was clipped by 5 bases and J by 2 bases; unmatched bases: 8. This CDR3 contains 16 residues.